The clone carrying this TCR beta chain has at least ten counts. As yet, its antigen is unknown. The source of the sample is a study of CD8+CD57+ T cells in acquired aplastic anemia. Turning to the study itself: Sorted CD4+ and CD8+ cells gave a mean 3.2 ug DNA, range 0.2 to 27.4 ug.

Overall study results and limits: Significant differences in CD8+ Simpson's diversity were not observed between patients and controls. Found in both controls and patients were around 29 CD8+ CDR3 sequences.

The sequenced patients had an expansion of CD8+CD57+ cells seen by flow cytometry. Blood samples were obtained from patients who had received no prior therapy. The CDR3 totals 16 residues. CDR1 and CDR2 from the germline V gene are SNHLY and FYNNEI. Trimming shortened V by 7 bases and J by 0 bases, and 13 bases separated the two germline ends. According to the study, genomic DNA was the template for TCR beta VDJ and CDR3 profiling. TCRdb fed the reads into MiXCR, producing one record per CDR3 protein. The data hold roughly 170,000 distinct CDR3 sequences, with 45% to 60% observed a single time. The sequence was obtained from a human donor with aplastic anemia. The chain combines TRBV2 with TRBJ2-6, with D unresolved. Sequenced input: sorted CD4+, CD8+, or CD8+CD57+ T cells (not recorded which) from PBMCs. CDR3 sequence: CASIPRPYSGANVLTF. CDR3 bases: TGTGCCAGCATCCCTAGACCCTACTCTGGGGCCAACGTCCTGACTTTC.